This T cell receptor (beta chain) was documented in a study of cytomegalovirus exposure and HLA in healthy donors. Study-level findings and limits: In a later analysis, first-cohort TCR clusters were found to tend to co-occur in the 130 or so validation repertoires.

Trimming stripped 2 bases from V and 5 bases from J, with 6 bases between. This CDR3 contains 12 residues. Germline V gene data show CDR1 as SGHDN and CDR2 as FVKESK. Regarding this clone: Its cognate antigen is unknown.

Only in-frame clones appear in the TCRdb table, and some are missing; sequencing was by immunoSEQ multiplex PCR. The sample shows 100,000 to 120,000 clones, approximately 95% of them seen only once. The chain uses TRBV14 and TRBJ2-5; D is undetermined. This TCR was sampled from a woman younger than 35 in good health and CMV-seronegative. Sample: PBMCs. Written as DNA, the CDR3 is TGTGCCAGCAGCCAAACGAGGGAGACCCAGTACTTC. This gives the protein CASSQTRETQYF.